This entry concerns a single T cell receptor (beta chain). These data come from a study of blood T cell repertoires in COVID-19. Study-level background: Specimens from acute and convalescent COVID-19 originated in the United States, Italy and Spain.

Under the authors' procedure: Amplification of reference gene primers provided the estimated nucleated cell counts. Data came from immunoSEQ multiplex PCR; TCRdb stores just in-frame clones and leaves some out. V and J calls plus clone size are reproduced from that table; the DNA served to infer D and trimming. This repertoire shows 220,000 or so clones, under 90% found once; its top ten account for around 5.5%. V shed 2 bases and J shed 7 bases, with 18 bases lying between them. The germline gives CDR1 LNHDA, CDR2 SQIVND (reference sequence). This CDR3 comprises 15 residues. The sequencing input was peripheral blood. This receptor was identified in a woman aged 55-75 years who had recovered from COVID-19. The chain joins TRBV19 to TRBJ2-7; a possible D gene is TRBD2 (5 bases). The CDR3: CASSITWSGTGEQYF. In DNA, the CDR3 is TGTGCCAGTAGTATAACGTGGTCGGGAACGGGTGAGCAGTACTTC.